The present T cell receptor beta chain was sequenced within a study of cytomegalovirus exposure and HLA in healthy donors (dated by TCRdb to about 2017). For context, the study as a whole: An earlier analysis of approximately 640 of the donors reported 250 to 300 Gb of sequence data and 117 million unique TCR beta sequences from roughly 180 million T cells. Typing coverage varied by locus: about 620-630 donors for A, B, C, DRB1 and DQB1; roughly 560 for DQA1; approximately 610 for DPA1; 400 to 480 for DPB1. Along with the approximately 700-subject first cohort, a separate validation cohort of over a hundred different subjects was used. HLA typing covered class I and class II loci at four-digit resolution. Donor age, sex, ethnicity and CMV serostatus were compiled together with the repertoire data. A later genetic analysis used genome-wide SNP genotypes for about 55% of the 666 donors, treating that subset as a discovery cohort. Across about 370 genotyped donors of the cohort, an average of approximately 200,000 unique TCR beta nucleotide sequences per donor were sequenced, and approximately 17% of those sequences were non-productive. To predict cytomegalovirus infection status, the study combined high-throughput TCR immunosequencing, statistical association of individual TCRs with disease status, and machine learning. Five DR-DQ haplotypes were treated as single units for association and clustering because of strong linkage in the cohort. All discovery cohort repertoires had been generated on a single sequencing platform. The study profiled the T cell repertoires of hundreds of subjects by immunosequencing and related them to cytomegalovirus serostatus. An early release that covered some 630 HLA-typed donors contained approximately 300 gigabases of sequencing data and around 80 million unique TCR sequences. Rather than using new phenotypic data, the later analysis identified candidate immune exposures from TCR beta sequences and from how often those sequences occurred across donors. A later analysis re-examined previously published TCR beta repertoires from hundreds of donors and added high-resolution HLA genotyping to investigate patterns of TCR occurrence. The study aimed to test whether signatures of past pathogen exposure could be identified by cataloging public T cell receptors. An earlier analysis of 587 of the donors applied high-throughput TCR beta sequencing to assess whether each TCR beta V gene segment acted as functional or pseudogenic. The genetic ancestry cluster associated with self-reported Caucasian donors included about four fifths of the approximately 410 genotyped donors.

The CDR3 holds 17 amino acids from the cysteine to the phenylalanine. Just the 51-base CDR3 DNA is kept, in frame starting at base 1. Germline trimming: 4 bases from V, 4 bases from J; junction bases outside gene matches: 11. CDR1 and CDR2 are drawn from the germline V gene (reference sequence): SGHNT, YYREEE. General conclusions and limits of the study: This cohort had only TCR beta chains sequenced, and the lack of alpha or paired-chain data limited which features could be detected. Assigning TCR associations to individual alleles was difficult when HLA alleles, especially DR and DQ, strongly co-occurred. In a later analysis, HLA-associated TCR beta chains showed more clonal expansion and lower generation probabilities than non-associated chains that were equally common. Specific HLA alleles were associated with 15,000 to 20,000 TCR beta sequences at a false discovery rate of 0.05 in a later analysis. In both the original and validation cohorts, the classifier was reported to diagnose cytomegalovirus status with high specificity and sensitivity. In a later analysis, TCR association rates were found to vary across HLA loci, with the most associated TCRs seen for DRB1 alleles and the fewest for HLA-C alleles. Some IMGT-functional V segments, including TRBV6-2 and TRBV6-3, could not be told apart with the 87-base-pair reads, so those segments were excluded. Because counts were too low, seventeen rarely observed V segments, including chromosome 9 orphons, were left out of the earlier analysis of several hundred of the donors. For the cohort, immune exposure information was limited to CMV serostatus. The study gave a list of more than 150 TCR beta chains associated with cytomegalovirus. A few of the identified cytomegalovirus-associated TCR beta chains were confirmed in vitro to be specific for cytomegalovirus antigens. V-gene and J-gene trimming of TCR beta chains was associated with a missense DCLRE1C variant in a later genetic analysis, and the association was replicated in an independent cohort. Compared with the roughly 720-donor mean, donors in an Asian-associated ancestry cluster had fewer N-insertions in productive TCRs, according to a later genetic analysis. Because some donors lacked HLA typing at each locus, the association tests relied only on the typed subset. In an earlier analysis of about 540 of the donors, most TCR beta V segments were observed in productive rearrangements about 90% or about 30% of the time, broadly matching IMGT annotations. A further reported finding was that TCR beta sequences accurately predicted the HLA-A and HLA-B alleles for most subjects in the first cohort. The authors suggested that the approach could potentially be generalized to other disease states and immunological phenotypes. A cluster of highly shared sequence variants was judged likely to represent a technical artifact of the sequencing pipeline. Correlated functional status among segregating V segments might reflect linkage disequilibrium, but an unknown experimental factor could not be ruled out. According to a later analysis, parvovirus B19, influenza, CMV and Epstein-Barr virus appeared linked to several top co-occurrence clusters. The presence/absence analyses assumed that sequencing depth was roughly uniform across donors, and that assumption may not be true. Most TCR sequences were seen in very few donors, while some public TCRs were found in many individuals. According to a later analysis, most CMV-associated TCR beta chains appeared to be HLA-restricted, and the HLA associations seemed to be driven largely by CMV exposure.

The cohort comprised several hundred healthy bone marrow donors. Cohort members were all nominally healthy when sampled, although unrecorded immune exposures were likely present. The donor was CMV seronegative and was included in the group of 352 seronegative cohort members. Every donor gave a peripheral blood sample, and the peripheral blood mononuclear cells from that sample were used for TCR beta sequencing. Genomic DNA extraction from the blood cell samples was performed with the Qiagen DNeasy Blood Extraction Kit. Concerning this clone itself: The antigen this receptor binds is unknown.

The method behind the library was the immunoSEQ multiplex PCR assay. The multiplex PCR relied on a mix of 60 forward primers for TCR Vbeta segments and 13 reverse primers for TCR Jbeta segments. The CDR3 region of rearranged TCR beta genes was amplified from genomic DNA by a multiplex PCR assay. On the Illumina HiSeq System, the amplified TCR beta libraries were sequenced as 87-base-pair reads. In the authors' own workflow: Across the 640 or so repertoires, a later analysis counted some 80 million unique TCR beta chains, about 10 million of which were shared by at least two donors. Raw reads were error-corrected and collapsed into unique sequences by a nearest-neighbor algorithm in which closely related sequences were merged to remove PCR and sequencing errors. CDR3 sequences were aligned to IMGT reference sequences to assign V, D and J gene segments. For a sequence to be retained, a match of at least six nucleotides to both a V gene segment and a J gene segment was required. A rearrangement counted as productive if the CDR3 had no stop codons and remained in frame with V and J, and every other rearrangement counted as non-productive. CDR3 was defined by IMGT convention, running from the second conserved V-encoded cysteine to the conserved J-encoded phenylalanine. The earlier analysis of 587 of the donors excluded any sequence lacking an unambiguous match to a single V gene segment. An earlier analysis of 587 of the donors called V segments functional above 56.7% productive rearrangements and segregating when the between-donor standard deviation exceeded 5%. To diagnose cytomegalovirus status from the catalog of TCR beta chain sequences, a statistical classification framework was built. A later analysis assigned V and J genes by comparing TCR nucleotide sequences with IMGT/GENE-DB human TR gene sequences. In a later analysis, CDR3 sequences and most-parsimonious VDJ recombination scenarios were assigned using the TCRdist pipeline. In a later analysis, each TCR beta chain was defined by its CDR3 amino acid sequence together with its V-gene family, and reads without a unique V-gene family were excluded. In a later analysis, 500 to 700 highly shared, low-generation-probability nucleotide sequences were removed to address suspected cross-contamination and a sequencing artifact. A later analysis calculated a clonal expansion index for each public chain from normalized within-repertoire ranks of inferred template counts. In a later analysis, generation probabilities were computed with a VDJ recombination model fitted to out-of-frame rearrangements, and the resulting probabilities were checked against IGoR. A later analysis scored TCR-TCR, TCR-HLA and TCR-CMV co-occurrence with hypergeometric tests, applying a repertoire-size bias correction to TCR pairs. In a later analysis, false discovery rates were estimated by permuting HLA or CMV assignments 20 times. A later analysis grouped co-occurring TCRs with DBSCAN, adding TCRdist sequence similarity when clustering within HLA-allele-positive subsets. Repertoires with fewer than 30,000 or more than 120,000 public chains were left out of co-occurrence clustering, as were four to six repertoires with anomalous nucleotide sharing. This immuneACCESS table, as held by TCRdb, lists in-frame sequences with V and J called but not all clones. Of the missing ones, under half trace to an unresolved V gene in checked studies; the others have no known cause. V and J calls and clone size are as listed in that table; D and trimming were resolved from the DNA. This sample's table contains approximately 50,000 clones. The biggest ten clones account for 2% to 2.5% of the sample.

This TCR was sampled from a female donor in good health and CMV-seronegative. The receptor chain draws on TRBV5-4 and TRBJ2-6, with 7 bases in between that match TRBD1. Sample: PBMCs. The CDR3 region: CASSGKPTGSGANVLTF. The sequenced DNA is TGTGCCAGCAGCGGTAAGCCGACAGGGTCAGGGGCCAACGTCCTGACTTTC.